This T cell receptor beta chain comes out of a study of T cells after yellow fever vaccination. Looking at the study overall: When fractions had low cell numbers, they were prepared with SMART-Seq v4 Ultra Low Input. Whole-study results and caveats: Only a small proportion of the clonotypes turned up in both the CD4 and the CD8 compartments, likely arising from convergent recombination.

One entry per CDR3 protein results from TCRdb running MiXCR on the 5' RACE reads. The sample holds hundreds of thousands of distinct CDR3 sequences, roughly 14% seen once. This clonotype was seen a few times. What it binds is unknown. The specimen comprised PBMCs, sampled on the day of the yellow fever booster vaccination. The clonotype comes from a man aged 30-40 years who received the YFV17D yellow fever vaccine.

The CDR3 protein is CASSLAGDRESSPLHF. The CDR3 DNA reads as TGCGCCAGCAGCTTGGCCGGGGACAGGGAATCATCACCCCTCCACTTT. The genes are TRBV5-1 and TRBJ1-6, with 9 positions matching TRBD1. CDR1 and CDR2 from the germline V gene are SGHRS and YFSETQ. This CDR3 region has 16 residues. V shed 0 bases and J 10 bases; nucleotides not matched to a gene: 8.